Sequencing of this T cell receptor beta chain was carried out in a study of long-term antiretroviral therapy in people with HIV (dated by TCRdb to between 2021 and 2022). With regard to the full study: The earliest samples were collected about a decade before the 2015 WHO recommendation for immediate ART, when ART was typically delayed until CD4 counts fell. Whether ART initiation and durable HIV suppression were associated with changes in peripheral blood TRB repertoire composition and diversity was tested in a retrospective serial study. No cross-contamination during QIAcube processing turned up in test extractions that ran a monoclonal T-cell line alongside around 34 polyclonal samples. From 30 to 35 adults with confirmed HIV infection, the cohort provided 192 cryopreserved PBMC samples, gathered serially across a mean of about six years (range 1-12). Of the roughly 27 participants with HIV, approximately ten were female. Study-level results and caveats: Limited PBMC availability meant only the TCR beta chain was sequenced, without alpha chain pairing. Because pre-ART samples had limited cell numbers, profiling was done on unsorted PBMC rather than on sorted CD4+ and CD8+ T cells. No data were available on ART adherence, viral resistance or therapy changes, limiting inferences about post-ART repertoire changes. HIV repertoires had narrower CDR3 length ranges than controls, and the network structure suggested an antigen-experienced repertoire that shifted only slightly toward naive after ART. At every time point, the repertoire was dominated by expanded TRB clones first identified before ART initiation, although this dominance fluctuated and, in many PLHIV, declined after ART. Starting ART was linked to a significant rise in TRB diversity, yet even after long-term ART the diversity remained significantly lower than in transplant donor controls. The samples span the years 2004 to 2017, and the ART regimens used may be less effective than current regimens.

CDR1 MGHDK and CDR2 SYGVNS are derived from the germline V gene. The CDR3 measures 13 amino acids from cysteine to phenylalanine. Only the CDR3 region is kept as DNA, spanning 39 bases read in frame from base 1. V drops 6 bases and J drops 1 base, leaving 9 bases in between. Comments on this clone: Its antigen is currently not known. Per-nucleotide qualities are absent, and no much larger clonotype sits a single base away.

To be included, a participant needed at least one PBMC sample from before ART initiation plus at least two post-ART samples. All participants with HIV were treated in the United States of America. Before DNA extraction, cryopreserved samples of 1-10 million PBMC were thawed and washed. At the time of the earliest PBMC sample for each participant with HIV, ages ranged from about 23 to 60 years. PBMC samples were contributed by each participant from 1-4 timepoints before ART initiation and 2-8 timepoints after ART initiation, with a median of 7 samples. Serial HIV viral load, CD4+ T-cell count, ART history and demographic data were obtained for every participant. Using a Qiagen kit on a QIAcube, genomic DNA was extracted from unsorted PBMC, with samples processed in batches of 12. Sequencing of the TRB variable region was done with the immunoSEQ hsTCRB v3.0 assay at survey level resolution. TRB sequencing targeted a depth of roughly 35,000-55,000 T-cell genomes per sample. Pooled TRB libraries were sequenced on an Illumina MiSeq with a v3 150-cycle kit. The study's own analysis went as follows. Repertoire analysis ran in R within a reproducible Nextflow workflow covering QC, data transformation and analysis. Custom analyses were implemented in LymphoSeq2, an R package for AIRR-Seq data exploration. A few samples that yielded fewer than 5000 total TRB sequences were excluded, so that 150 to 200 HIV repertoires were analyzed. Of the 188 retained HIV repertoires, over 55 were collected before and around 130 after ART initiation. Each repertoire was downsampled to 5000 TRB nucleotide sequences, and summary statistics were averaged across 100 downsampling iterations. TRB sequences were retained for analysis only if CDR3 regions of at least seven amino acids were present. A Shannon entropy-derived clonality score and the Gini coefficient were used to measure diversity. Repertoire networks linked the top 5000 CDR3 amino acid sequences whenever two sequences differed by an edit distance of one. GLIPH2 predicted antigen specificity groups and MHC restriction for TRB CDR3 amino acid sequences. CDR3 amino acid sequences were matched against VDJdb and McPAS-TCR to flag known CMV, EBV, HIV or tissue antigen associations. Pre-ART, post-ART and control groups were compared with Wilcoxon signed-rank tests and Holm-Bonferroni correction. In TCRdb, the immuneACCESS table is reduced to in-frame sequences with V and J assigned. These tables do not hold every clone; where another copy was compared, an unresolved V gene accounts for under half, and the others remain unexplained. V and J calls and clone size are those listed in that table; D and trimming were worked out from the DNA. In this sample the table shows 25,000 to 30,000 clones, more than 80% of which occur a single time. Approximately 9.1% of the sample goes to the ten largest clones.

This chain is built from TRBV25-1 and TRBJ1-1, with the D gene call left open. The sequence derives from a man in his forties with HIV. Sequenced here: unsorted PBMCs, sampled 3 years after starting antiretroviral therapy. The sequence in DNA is TGTGCCAGCAGCGAGCTAACGAACACTGAAGCTTTCTTT. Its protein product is CASSELTNTEAFF.